The 6 T cell receptor beta chains below were found in one sample sequenced in a study of T cell responses to AZD1222 COVID-19 vaccine. TCRdb's copy holds only in-frame clones and misses some; the assay was immunoSEQ multiplex PCR. The table has over 50,000 clones, approximately 88% seen once. This material consisted of peripheral blood, taken on day 0 of AZD1222 vaccination. The receptors stem from an adult in good health.

With regard to this clone: An end of the junction differs from the germline gene, which may be a read error. This sequence joins TRBV6-5 and TRBJ2-7; unclear D gene. Germline V gene lookup returns CDR1 MNHEY and CDR2 SVGAGI. This CDR3 comprises 11 residues. CDR3 residues: CASTYSYEQYF. The CDR3 region has the DNA TGTGCCAGCACTTACAGCTACGAGCAGTACTTC.

V gene TRBV27 combines with J gene TRBJ1-1, with D possibly being TRBD1 (5 bases). V was pared by 7 bases and J by 4 bases, with 10 bases between. CDR3 length: 12 amino acids. Germline V gives CDR1 MNHEY, CDR2 SMNVEV (reference sequence). The CDR3 region is CASMGLGTEAFF. The CDR3 DNA reads as TGTGCCAGCATGGGACTGGGCACTGAAGCTTTCTTT.

This clone was observed a handful of times. This chain connects TRBV9 to TRBJ2-7; the D gene is possibly TRBD1 (6 bases). Trimming took 0 bases from V and 4 from J, leaving 14 bases between them. Germline lookup yields CDR1 SGDLS and CDR2 YYNGEE. The CDR3 is 15 residues long. For the CDR3, the DNA is TGTGCCAGCAGCGTAGCTACAGGGCAACCTTACGAGCAGTACTTC. It encodes CASSVATGQPYEQYF.

This chain links TRBV6-5 with TRBJ2-5; D unclear. Trimming cost V 6 bases and J 5 bases, with 13 bases left between them. Germline lookup yields CDR1 MNHEY and CDR2 SVGAGI. The CDR3 spans 13 residues. The CDR3 here is CASSRSQKETQYF. The CDR3 DNA reads as TGTGCCAGCAGCCGTAGCCAGAAGGAGACCCAGTACTTC.

This clone appeared a few times. This chain joins TRBV29-1 and TRBJ2-3; 8 bases agree with TRBD2. In germline, CDR1 is SQVTM, CDR2 ANQGSEA. The CDR3 covers 20 residues. The V segment lost 0 bases and the J segment 6 bases; nucleotides outside the gene matches: 23. CDR3 DNA sequence: TGCAGCGTTGAAGATCGGGGTCTAGCGGGCAGTATCCACACACCGGATACGCAGTATTTT. Amino acid sequence: CSVEDRGLAGSIHTPDTQYF.

This chain connects TRBV19 to TRBJ1-3, with TRBD1 as a possible D gene (6 bases). The ends were cut back, 6 bases at V and 0 bases at J, with 15 bases in the middle. This CDR3 spans 16 amino acids. Germline-derived CDR1 and CDR2 are LNHDA and SQIVND (reference sequence). The CDR3 sequence is CASSQDRPNSGNTIYF. The CDR3 DNA is TGTGCCAGTAGCCAGGACAGACCTAACTCTGGAAACACCATATATTTT.